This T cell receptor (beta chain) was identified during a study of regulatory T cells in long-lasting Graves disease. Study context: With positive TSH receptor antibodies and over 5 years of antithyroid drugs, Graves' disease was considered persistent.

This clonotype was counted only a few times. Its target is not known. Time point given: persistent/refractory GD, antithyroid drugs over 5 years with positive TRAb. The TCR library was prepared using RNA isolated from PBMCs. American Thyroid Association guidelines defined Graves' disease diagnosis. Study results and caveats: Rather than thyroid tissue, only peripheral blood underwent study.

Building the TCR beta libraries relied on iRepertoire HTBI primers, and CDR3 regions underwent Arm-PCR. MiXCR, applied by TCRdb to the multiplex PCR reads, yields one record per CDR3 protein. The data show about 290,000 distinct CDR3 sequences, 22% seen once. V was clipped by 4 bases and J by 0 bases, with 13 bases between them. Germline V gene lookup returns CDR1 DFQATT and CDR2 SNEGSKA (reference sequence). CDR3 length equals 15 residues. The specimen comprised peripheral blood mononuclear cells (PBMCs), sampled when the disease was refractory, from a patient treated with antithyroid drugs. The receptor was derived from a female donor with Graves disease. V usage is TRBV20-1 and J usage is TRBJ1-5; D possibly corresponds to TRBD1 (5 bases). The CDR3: CSATSTVNSNQPQHF. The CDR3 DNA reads TGCAGTGCTACCTCGACAGTGAATAGCAATCAGCCCCAGCATTTT.